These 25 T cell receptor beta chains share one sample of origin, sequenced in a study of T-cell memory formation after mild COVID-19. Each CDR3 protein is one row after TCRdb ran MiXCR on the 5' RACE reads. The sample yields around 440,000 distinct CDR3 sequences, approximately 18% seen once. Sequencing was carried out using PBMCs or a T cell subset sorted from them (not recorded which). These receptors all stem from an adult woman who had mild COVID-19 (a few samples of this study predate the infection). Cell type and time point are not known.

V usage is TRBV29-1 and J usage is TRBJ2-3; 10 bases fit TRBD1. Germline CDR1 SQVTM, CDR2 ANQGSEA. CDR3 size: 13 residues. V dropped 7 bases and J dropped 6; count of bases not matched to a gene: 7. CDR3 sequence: CSARQGASDTQYF. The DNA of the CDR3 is TGCAGCGCCCGACAGGGGGCTTCCGATACGCAGTATTTT.

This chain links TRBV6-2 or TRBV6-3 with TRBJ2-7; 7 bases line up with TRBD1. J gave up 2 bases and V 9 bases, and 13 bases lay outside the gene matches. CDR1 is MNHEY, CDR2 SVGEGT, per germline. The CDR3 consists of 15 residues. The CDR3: CARQVGQASTYEQYF. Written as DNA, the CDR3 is TGTGCCAGACAAGTCGGACAGGCCTCGACCTACGAGCAGTACTTC.

The CDR3 reads CASSLGGSLDGYTF. CDR3 bases: TGTGCCAGCAGTTTAGGGGGCAGCCTTGATGGCTACACCTTC. This chain uses TRBV27 with TRBJ1-2; a possible D gene is TRBD1 (6 bases). Germline CDR1 and CDR2: MNHEY and SMNVEV (reference sequence). V lost 2 bases to trimming and J lost 6 bases, with 13 bases between them. This CDR3 is built from 14 residues.

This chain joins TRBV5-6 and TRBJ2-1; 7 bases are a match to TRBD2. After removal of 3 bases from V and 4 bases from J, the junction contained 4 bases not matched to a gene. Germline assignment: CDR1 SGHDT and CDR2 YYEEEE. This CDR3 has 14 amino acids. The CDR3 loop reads CASSYASGYNEQFF. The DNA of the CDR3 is TGTGCCAGCAGCTACGCTAGCGGATACAATGAGCAGTTCTTC.

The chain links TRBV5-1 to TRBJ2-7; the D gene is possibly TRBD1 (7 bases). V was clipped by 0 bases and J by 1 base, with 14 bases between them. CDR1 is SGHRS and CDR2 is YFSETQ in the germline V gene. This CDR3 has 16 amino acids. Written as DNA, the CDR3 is TGCGCCAGCAGCTTGGTGGATGCAGGGGGGTCCTACGAGCAGTACTTC. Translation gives CASSLVDAGGSYEQYF.

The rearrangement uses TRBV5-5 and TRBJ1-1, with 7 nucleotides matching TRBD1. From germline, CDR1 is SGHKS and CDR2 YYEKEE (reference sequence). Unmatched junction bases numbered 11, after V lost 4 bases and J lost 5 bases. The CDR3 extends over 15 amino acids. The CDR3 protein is CASSLSPQGETEAFF. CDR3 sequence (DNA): TGTGCCAGCAGCCTAAGTCCCCAGGGGGAAACTGAAGCTTTCTTT.

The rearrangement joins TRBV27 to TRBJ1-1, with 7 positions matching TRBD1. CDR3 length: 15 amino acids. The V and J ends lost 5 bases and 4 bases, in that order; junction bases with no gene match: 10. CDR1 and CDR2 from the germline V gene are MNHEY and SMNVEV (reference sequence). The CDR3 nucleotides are TGTGCCAGCAGTGTCGGGACAGCATCCCCCACTGAAGCTTTCTTT. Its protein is CASSVGTASPTEAFF.

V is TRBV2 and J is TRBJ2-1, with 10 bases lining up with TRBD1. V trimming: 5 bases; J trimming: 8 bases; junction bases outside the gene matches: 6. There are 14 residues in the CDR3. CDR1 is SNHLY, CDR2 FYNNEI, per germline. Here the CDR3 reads CASSQDRGFDEQFF. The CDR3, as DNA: TGTGCCAGCAGTCAGGACAGGGGGTTCGATGAGCAGTTCTTC.

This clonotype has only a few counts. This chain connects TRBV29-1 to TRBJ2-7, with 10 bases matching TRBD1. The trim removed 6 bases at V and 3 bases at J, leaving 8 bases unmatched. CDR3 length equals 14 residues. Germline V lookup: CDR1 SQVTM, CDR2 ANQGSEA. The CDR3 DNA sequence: TGCAGCGTCTTGGGACAGGGGACGATCTACGAGCAGTACTTC. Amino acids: CSVLGQGTIYEQYF.

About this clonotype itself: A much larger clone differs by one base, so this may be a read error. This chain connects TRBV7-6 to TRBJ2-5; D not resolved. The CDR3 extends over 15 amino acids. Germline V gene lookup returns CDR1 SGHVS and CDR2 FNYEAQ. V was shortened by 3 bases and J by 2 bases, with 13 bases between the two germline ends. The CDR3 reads CASSFLSPEQETQYF. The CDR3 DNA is TGTGCCAGCAGCTTTCTCTCGCCAGAACAAGAGACCCAGTACTTC.

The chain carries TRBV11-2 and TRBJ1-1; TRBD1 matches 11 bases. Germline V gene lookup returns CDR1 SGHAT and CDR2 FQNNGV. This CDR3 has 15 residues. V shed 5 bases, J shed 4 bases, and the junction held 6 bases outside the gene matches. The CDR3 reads CASSREGQGGTEAFF. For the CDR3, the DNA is TGTGCCAGCAGCCGCGAGGGACAGGGGGGCACTGAAGCTTTCTTT.

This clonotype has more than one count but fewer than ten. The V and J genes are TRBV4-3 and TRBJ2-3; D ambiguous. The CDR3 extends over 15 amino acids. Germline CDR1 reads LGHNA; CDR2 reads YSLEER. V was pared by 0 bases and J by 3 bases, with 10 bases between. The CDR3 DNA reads TGCGCCAGCAGCCAAGATCCCCTGATGACAGATACGCAGTATTTT. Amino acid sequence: CASSQDPLMTDTQYF.

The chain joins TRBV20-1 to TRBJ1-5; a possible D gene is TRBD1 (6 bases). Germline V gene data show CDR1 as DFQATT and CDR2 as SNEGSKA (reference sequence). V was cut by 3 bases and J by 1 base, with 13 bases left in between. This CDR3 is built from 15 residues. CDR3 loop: CSASQNQGSNQPQHF. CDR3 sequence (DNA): TGCAGTGCTAGCCAGAATCAGGGGAGCAATCAGCCCCAGCATTTT.

The CDR3 is CASSYREHQPQHF. CDR3 coding DNA: TGTGCCAGCAGCTACAGGGAGCATCAGCCCCAGCATTTT. V is TRBV6-5 and J is TRBJ1-5; tentative D call: TRBD1 (6 bases). This CDR3 is built from 13 residues. Deletions cut 6 bases from V and 5 bases from J, with 11 bases between. Germline CDR1 and CDR2: MNHEY and SVGAGI.

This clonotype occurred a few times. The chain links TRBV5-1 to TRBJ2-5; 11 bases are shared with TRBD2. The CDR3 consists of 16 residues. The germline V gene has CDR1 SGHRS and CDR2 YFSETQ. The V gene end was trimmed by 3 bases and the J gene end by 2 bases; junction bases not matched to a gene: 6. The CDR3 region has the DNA TGCGCCAGCAGCTCCGCAATAGCGGGGGGGCAAGAGACCCAGTACTTC. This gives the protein CASSSAIAGGQETQYF.

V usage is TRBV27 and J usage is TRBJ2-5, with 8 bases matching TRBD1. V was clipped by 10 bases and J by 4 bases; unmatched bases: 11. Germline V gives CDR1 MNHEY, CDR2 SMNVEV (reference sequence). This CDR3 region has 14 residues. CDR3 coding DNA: TGTGCCACCTCCATCGGACAGGGTGGAGAGACCCAGTACTTC. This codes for CATSIGQGGETQYF.

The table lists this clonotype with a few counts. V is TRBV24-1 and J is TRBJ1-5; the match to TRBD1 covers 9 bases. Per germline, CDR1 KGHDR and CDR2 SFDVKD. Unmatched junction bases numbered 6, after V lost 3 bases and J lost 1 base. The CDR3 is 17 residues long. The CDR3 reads CATSDTNTGGSNQPQHF. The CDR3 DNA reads TGTGCCACCAGTGATACAAACACAGGGGGCAGCAATCAGCCCCAGCATTTT.

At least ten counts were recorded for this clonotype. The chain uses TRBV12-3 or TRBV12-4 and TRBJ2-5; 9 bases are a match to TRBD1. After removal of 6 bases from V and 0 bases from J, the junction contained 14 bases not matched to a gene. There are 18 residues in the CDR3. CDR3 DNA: TGTGCCAGCAGCCAGGGGACAGGGCGATTTCGGAACCAAGAGACCCAGTACTTC. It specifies CASSQGTGRFRNQETQYF.

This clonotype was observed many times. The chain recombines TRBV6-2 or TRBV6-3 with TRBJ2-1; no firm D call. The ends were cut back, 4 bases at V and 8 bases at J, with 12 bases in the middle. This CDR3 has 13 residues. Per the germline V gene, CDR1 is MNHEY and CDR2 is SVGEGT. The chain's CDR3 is CASSSSPLYEQFF. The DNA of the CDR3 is TGTGCCAGCAGTTCGAGTCCCCTATATGAGCAGTTCTTC.

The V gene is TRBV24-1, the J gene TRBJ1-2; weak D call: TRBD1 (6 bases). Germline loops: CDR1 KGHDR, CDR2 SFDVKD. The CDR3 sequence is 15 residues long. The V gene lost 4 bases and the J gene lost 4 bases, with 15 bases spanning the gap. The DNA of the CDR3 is TGTGCCACCAGTGAAACAGGGTCTTTGGGCTATGGCTACACCTTC. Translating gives CATSETGSLGYGYTF.

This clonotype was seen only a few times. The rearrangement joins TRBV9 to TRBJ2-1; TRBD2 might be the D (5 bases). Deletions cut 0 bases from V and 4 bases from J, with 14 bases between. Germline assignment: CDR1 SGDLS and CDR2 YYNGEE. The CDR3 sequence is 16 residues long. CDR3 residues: CASSVAGERYYNEQFF. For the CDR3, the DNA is TGTGCCAGCAGCGTAGCCGGGGAGCGGTATTACAATGAGCAGTTCTTC.

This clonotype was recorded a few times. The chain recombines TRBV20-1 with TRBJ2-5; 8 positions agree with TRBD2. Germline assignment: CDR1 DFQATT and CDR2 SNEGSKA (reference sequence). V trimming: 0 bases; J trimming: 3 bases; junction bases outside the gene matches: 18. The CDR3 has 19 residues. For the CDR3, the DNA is TGCAGTGCTAGAGATAATGCCCCCAGCCCTAGCGGGTTGAAAGAGACCCAGTACTTC. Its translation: CSARDNAPSPSGLKETQYF.

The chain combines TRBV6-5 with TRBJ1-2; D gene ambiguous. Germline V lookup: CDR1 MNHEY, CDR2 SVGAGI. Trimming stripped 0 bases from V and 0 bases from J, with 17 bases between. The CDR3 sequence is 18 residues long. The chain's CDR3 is CASSYSQTRTLSNYGYTF. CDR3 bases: TGTGCCAGCAGTTACTCTCAGACCAGAACACTCTCTAACTATGGCTACACCTTC.

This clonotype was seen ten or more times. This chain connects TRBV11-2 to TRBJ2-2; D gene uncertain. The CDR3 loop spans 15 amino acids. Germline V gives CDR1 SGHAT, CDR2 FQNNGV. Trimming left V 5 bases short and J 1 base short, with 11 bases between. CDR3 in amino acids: CASSQLRENTGELFF. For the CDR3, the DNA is TGTGCCAGCAGCCAACTTAGGGAGAACACCGGGGAGCTGTTTTTT. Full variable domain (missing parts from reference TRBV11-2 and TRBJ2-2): EAGVAQSPRYKIIEKRQSVAFWCNPISGHATLYWYQQILGQGPKLLIQFQNNGVVDDSQLPKDRFSAERLKGVDSTLKIQPAKLEDSAVYLCASSQLRENTGELFFGEGSRLTVL.

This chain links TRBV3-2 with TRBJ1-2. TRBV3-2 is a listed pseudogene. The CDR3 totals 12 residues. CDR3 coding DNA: TGTGCCAGCAGCCCCCTAGGGGAGGACTACACCTTC. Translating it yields CASSPLGEDYTF.